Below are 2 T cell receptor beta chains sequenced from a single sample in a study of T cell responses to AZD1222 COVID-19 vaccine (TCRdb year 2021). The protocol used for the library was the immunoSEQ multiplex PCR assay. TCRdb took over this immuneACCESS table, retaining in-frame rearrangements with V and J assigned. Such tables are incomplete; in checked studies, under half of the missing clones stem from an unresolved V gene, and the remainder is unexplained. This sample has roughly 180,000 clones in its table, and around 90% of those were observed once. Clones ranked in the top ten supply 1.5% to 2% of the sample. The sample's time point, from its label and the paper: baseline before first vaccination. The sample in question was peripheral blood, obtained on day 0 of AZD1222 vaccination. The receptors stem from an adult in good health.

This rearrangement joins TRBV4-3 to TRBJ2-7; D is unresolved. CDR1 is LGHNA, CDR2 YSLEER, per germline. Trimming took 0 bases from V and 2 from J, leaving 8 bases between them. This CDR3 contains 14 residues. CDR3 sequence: CASSQEVEAYEQYF. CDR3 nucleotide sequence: TGCGCCAGCAGCCAAGAAGTGGAAGCCTACGAGCAGTACTTC.

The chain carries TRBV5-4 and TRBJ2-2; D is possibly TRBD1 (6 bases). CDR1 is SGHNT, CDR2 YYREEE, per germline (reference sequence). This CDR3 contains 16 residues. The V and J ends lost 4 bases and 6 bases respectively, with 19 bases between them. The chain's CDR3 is CASSPRDRTRSGELFF. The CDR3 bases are TGTGCCAGCAGCCCGAGAGACAGGACCCGATCCGGGGAGCTGTTTTTT.